These 10 T cell receptor beta chains came from one sample sequenced in a study of a mutant IDH1 vaccine in newly diagnosed glioma (dated by TCRdb to 2020 to 2022). Antigens for these TCRs are unknown. Receptor amplification or capture employed the immunoSEQ multiplex PCR assay. TCRdb took this table from immuneACCESS and kept in-frame rearrangements with V and J called. Such tables lack part of the clones; where checked against another copy, unresolved V genes explain under half of the gap, and the rest is unexplained. The sample table shows over 50,000 clones, and about 87% are seen once. Roughly 14% of the sample is in the top ten clones. In light of the paper, this sample's time point label describes: week 23, last vaccination. Each vaccine dose, consisting of 300 ug of a 20-mer mutant IDH1 peptide in Montanide, was administered subcutaneously with topical imiquimod. This specimen consisted of PBMCs, obtained from a glioma patient whose treatment included an IDH1 peptide vaccine. The receptor source for this set is a young man with glioma.

The chain recombines TRBV5-4 with TRBJ2-7; D gene uncertain. Trimming removed 4 bases at V and 1 base at J, with 18 bases between. Germline V gene lookup returns CDR1 SGHNT and CDR2 YYREEE (reference sequence). The CDR3 has 16 residues. The CDR3 bases are TGTGCCAGCAGCCTGGCCGAGAATTTAGAATCCTACGAGCAGTACTTC. Translated, it gives CASSLAENLESYEQYF.

This chain links TRBV5-1 with TRBJ2-2; no firm D call. The V end was cut by 4 bases, the J end by 2 bases, with 9 bases between. The germline CDR1 and CDR2 sequences are SGHRS and YFSETQ. The CDR3 is 14 amino acids. CDR3 in amino acids: CASSLAGNTGELFF. The CDR3 nucleotides are TGCGCCAGCAGCCTCGCAGGAAACACCGGGGAGCTGTTTTTT.

The rearrangement links TRBV18 to TRBJ1-1; D is unclear. This CDR3 has 14 residues. Deletions cut 4 bases from V and 2 bases from J, with 11 bases between. CDR1 KGHSH and CDR2 LQKENI come from the germline V gene. The CDR3 sequence is CASSLSIGNTEAFF. The CDR3 DNA reads TGTGCCAGCTCACTCTCCATTGGAAACACTGAAGCTTTCTTT.

The rearrangement uses TRBV7-8 and TRBJ2-5; no reliable D call. Germline lookup yields CDR1 SGHVS and CDR2 FQNEAQ. The V end was cut by 1 base, the J end by 3 bases, with 12 bases between. This CDR3 contains 15 residues. The CDR3 here is CASSLGARDKETQYF. DNA for the CDR3: TGTGCCAGCAGCTTAGGGGCCAGAGACAAAGAGACCCAGTACTTC.

The chain has TRBV5-1 and TRBJ1-2; 7 nucleotides match TRBD1. Trimming removed 4 bases from V and 4 bases from J; junction bases left unmatched: 7. There are 14 residues in the CDR3. Germline assignment: CDR1 SGHRS and CDR2 YFSETQ. As DNA, the CDR3 is TGCGCCAGCAGCACTGGGACAGATTTCTATGGCTACACCTTC. It encodes CASSTGTDFYGYTF.

The chain employs TRBV2 and TRBJ1-4; D gene ambiguous. The CDR3 is 15 amino acids. The germline gives CDR1 SNHLY, CDR2 FYNNEI. V shed 6 bases and J shed 5 bases, with 16 bases lying between them. CDR3 bases: TGTGCCAGCAGGGCGGGCCCCGGGTCAAATGAAAAACTGTTTTTT. Residues: CASRAGPGSNEKLFF.

The chain employs TRBV7-8 and TRBJ1-1; the match to TRBD1 covers 9 bases. Germline assignment: CDR1 SGHVS and CDR2 FQNEAQ. V was pared by 6 bases and J by 0 bases, with 11 bases of the junction left unmatched. There are 17 residues in the CDR3. The DNA of the CDR3 is TGTGCCAGCAGACAAACCGGGACAGGGACCATGAACACTGAAGCTTTCTTT. Protein product: CASRQTGTGTMNTEAFF.

The V and J genes are TRBV29-1 and TRBJ2-3, with D possibly matching TRBD1 (5 bases). The CDR3 length is 14 residues. From germline, CDR1 is SQVTM and CDR2 ANQGSEA. V lost 7 bases and J lost 0, with 14 bases in between. CDR3 sequence: CSAIDSRSTDTQYF. The CDR3 DNA sequence: TGCAGCGCCATAGACAGCCGAAGCACAGATACGCAGTATTTT.

The rearrangement links TRBV18 to TRBJ2-7; D is undetermined. V shed 3 bases and J shed 0 bases, with 6 bases lying between them. The CDR3 is 13 residues long. CDR1 is KGHSH and CDR2 is LQKENI in the germline V gene. The CDR3 DNA reads TGTGCCAGCTCACCCCTTAGCTCCTACGAGCAGTACTTC. Its protein product is CASSPLSSYEQYF.

Here the CDR3 reads CASRQDDFDEQFF. The CDR3 DNA is TGTGCCAGTCGACAGGACGACTTTGATGAGCAGTTCTTC. V is TRBV2 and J is TRBJ2-1; possibly TRBD1 for D (6 bases). This CDR3 region has 13 residues. In germline, CDR1 is SNHLY, CDR2 FYNNEI. Trimming took 9 bases from V and 8 from J, leaving 17 bases between them.